This T cell receptor (beta chain) came from a study of blood T cell repertoires in COVID-19. Germline-derived CDR1 and CDR2 are LNHNV and YYDKDF (reference sequence). Trimming took off 3 bases at V and 0 bases at J, with 18 bases between the two ends. The CDR3 totals 18 residues. The data were produced by immunoSEQ multiplex PCR, yet TCRdb's version contains in-frame clones alone and is incomplete. The data hold some 40,000 clones, with roughly 70% observed a single time. The material sequenced was peripheral blood. This clonotype was sampled from an elderly man with acute or convalescent COVID-19. This chain uses TRBV15 with TRBJ1-3; D might be TRBD1 (5 bases). CDR3 DNA: TGTGCCACCAGCAGGGAACTACGGGGGGAGCTCTCTGGAAACACCATATATTTT. This translates into CATSRELRGELSGNTIYF. The whole variable domain, filled in from reference TRBV15 and TRBJ1-3, reads DAMVIQNPRYQVTQFGKPVTLSCSQTLNHNVMYWYQQKSSQAPKLLFHYYDKDFNNEADTPDNFQSRRPNTSFCFLDIRSPGLGDTAMYLCATSRELRGELSGNTIYFGEGSWLTVV.